These 15 T cell receptor beta chains were all obtained from the same sample, sequenced in a study of early T cells in non-severe SARS-CoV-2 infection (TCRdb year 2021). Receptor libraries were prepared by 5' RACE. Sequencing took place on a NextSeq 500. TCRdb trimmed public reads at Q25 via fastp, called clones via MiXCR and kept in-frame beta chains. Rows are unified per CDR3 protein, each entry keeping the most common DNA and genes. The sample table shows about 21,000 distinct CDR3 sequences, and about 4.3% are seen once. The top ten clonotypes cover under 20% of the sample. The sequenced material came from whole blood. The origin of the receptors is an adult who was a healthcare worker with PCR-confirmed SARS-CoV-2 infection or an uninfected control (not recorded which).

This clonotype was detected only a few times. The chain joins TRBV20-1 to TRBJ2-2; tentative D call: TRBD1 (5 bases). Trimming stripped 3 bases from V and 4 bases from J, with 9 bases between. The CDR3 contains 13 residues. Looked up from germline, CDR1 is DFQATT and CDR2 is SNEGSKA (reference sequence). CDR3 nucleotide sequence: TGCAGTGCTAGGGAAGGGGCCACCGGGGAGCTGTTTTTT. Protein: CSAREGATGELFF.

This clonotype was counted between two and nine times. V and J are TRBV7-2 and TRBJ1-2, with D possibly TRBD1 on 5 matching bases. The CDR3 runs 17 residues. Trimming left V 1 base short and J 2 bases short, with 17 bases between. CDR1 SGHTA and CDR2 FQGNSA come from the germline V gene. CDR3 amino acids: CASSLDPPWGDNYGYTF. The CDR3 region has the DNA TGTGCCAGCAGCTTAGATCCTCCCTGGGGGGACAACTATGGCTACACCTTC. Full variable domain (remainder filled in from reference TRBV7-2 and TRBJ1-2): GAGVSQSPSNKVTEKGKDVELRCDPISGHTALYWYRQSLGQGLEFLIYFQGNSAPDKSGLPSDRFSAERTGGSVSTLTIQRTQQEDSAVYLCASSLDPPWGDNYGYTFGSGTRLTVV.

This clonotype has at least ten counts. This chain uses TRBV20-1 with TRBJ2-1; possible D gene TRBD2, 6 bases. Germline V CDR1 and CDR2: DFQATT, SNEGSKA (reference sequence). The CDR3 length is 12 residues. With 7 bases removed from V and 6 bases from J, the gap between germline ends came to 13 bases. The CDR3 region has the DNA TGCAGTGGGAGGGGACCATTCAATGAGCAGTTCTTC. It translates to CSGRGPFNEQFF.

By share, this clonotype counts as medium-sized. The chain links TRBV9 to TRBJ1-2; D is ambiguous. The length of the CDR3 is 14 residues. V lost 0 bases and J 1 base, leaving 7 bases between the germline ends. Per the germline V gene, CDR1 is SGDLS and CDR2 is YYNGEE. CDR3 DNA: TGTGCCAGCAGCGTAGCAAGCGATAACTATGGCTACACCTTC. This encodes CASSVASDNYGYTF.

By share, this clonotype ranks as medium-sized. This chain joins TRBV7-2 and TRBJ2-3; the D is unclear. There are 14 residues in the CDR3. Germline CDR1 SGHTA, CDR2 FQGNSA. V gave up 1 base and J gave up 3 bases, with 8 bases separating them. The CDR3 spells CASSLVGQTDTQYF. CDR3 DNA sequence: TGTGCCAGCAGCTTAGTAGGTCAGACAGATACGCAGTATTTT.

This clonotype was observed many times. V gene TRBV7-2 combines with J gene TRBJ2-3; no clear D gene. Looked up from germline, CDR1 is SGHTA and CDR2 is FQGNSA. V dropped 2 bases and J dropped 5 bases, with 8 bases sitting between them. The CDR3 sequence is 13 residues long. The CDR3 coding sequence is TGTGCCAGCAGCTTAAATTTGTTAGATACGCAGTATTTT. Its translation is CASSLNLLDTQYF.

This clonotype was seen many times. The V call is TRBV11-2, the J call TRBJ1-1, with TRBD1 as a possible D gene (5 bases). Trimming took 1 base from V and 4 from J, leaving 19 bases between them. Germline V gives CDR1 SGHAT, CDR2 FQNNGV. This CDR3 comprises 17 residues. CDR3 in amino acids: CASSLGPYAGRSTEAFF. The CDR3 DNA sequence: TGTGCCAGCAGCTTAGGACCGTATGCAGGGCGTAGCACTGAAGCTTTCTTT.

This clonotype was recorded at least ten times. This rearrangement joins TRBV3-1 to TRBJ1-1; D unresolved. Germline CDR1 and CDR2: LGHDT and YNNKEL (reference sequence). Trimming pared 4 bases from V and 4 bases from J, leaving 13 bases between. The length of the CDR3 is 14 residues. DNA for the CDR3: TGTGCCAGCAGCCTTGACGGATGGAGCACTGAAGCTTTCTTT. It specifies CASSLDGWSTEAFF. Filled out from reference TRBV3-1 and TRBJ1-1, the complete variable domain reads DTAVSQTPKYLVTQMGNDKSIKCEQNLGHDTMYWYKQDSKKFLKIMFSYNNKELIINETVPNRFSPKSPDKAHLNLHINSLELGDSAVYFCASSLDGWSTEAFFGQGTRLTVV.

V usage is TRBV19 and J usage is TRBJ2-6; D remains unclear. Trimming shortened V by 3 bases and J by 2 bases, and 14 bases separated the two germline ends. Germline CDR1 reads LNHDA; CDR2 reads SQIVND (reference sequence). CDR3 length: 17 amino acids. CDR3 residues: CASSILGSWTGANVLTF. The CDR3 bases are TGTGCCAGTAGTATTTTGGGGTCTTGGACTGGGGCCAACGTCCTGACTTTC.

This clonotype was seen at least ten times. This chain joins TRBV7-2 and TRBJ1-1; D is possibly TRBD1 (5 bases). CDR3 length: 14 amino acids. CDR1 and CDR2 (germline): SGHTA, FQGNSA. Trimming removed 5 bases from V and 2 bases from J, with 12 bases in between. CDR3 sequence reads: CASSPDRLNTEAFF. CDR3 sequence (DNA): TGTGCCAGCAGCCCCGACAGACTAAACACTGAAGCTTTCTTT.

This clonotype was picked up many times. The genes are TRBV5-5 and TRBJ1-4; a possible D gene is TRBD1 (5 bases). Trimming removed 0 bases from V and 4 bases from J, with 7 bases in between. This CDR3 has 14 residues. In germline, CDR1 is SGHKS, CDR2 YYEKEE (reference sequence). CDR3: CASSLGGFNEKLFF. The CDR3 coding sequence is TGTGCCAGCAGCTTGGGGGGCTTTAATGAAAAACTGTTTTTT.

The rearrangement uses TRBV24-1 and TRBJ1-1, with 7 bases fitting TRBD1. This CDR3 has 17 residues. The germline V gene has CDR1 KGHDR and CDR2 SFDVKD. J lost 1 base, V lost 5 bases, and 12 bases had no gene match. The CDR3, as DNA: TGTGCCACCAGTGGCACCGACAGGGCTTGGGGGAACACTGAAGCTTTCTTT. This sequence encodes CATSGTDRAWGNTEAFF.

Relative to its sample, this clonotype is medium-sized. The chain combines TRBV19 with TRBJ2-2; D call uncertain. V lost 2 bases to trimming and J lost 6 bases, with 10 bases between them. Looked up from germline, CDR1 is LNHDA and CDR2 is SQIVND (reference sequence). The CDR3 length is 14 residues. Here the CDR3 DNA reads TGTGCCAGTAGTATACTCGGCCGGGCCGGGGAGCTGTTTTTT. Translation gives CASSILGRAGELFF.

In this sample, this clonotype turned up a few times. In DNA, the CDR3 is TGTGCCAGCAGTCCCGGGAGGCTTTATGGCTACACCTTC. It yields the protein CASSPGRLYGYTF. The rearrangement joins TRBV6-2 or TRBV6-3 to TRBJ1-2; no definite D call. The CDR3 is 13 residues long. Germline CDR1 and CDR2: MNHEY and SVGEGT. V was clipped by 5 bases and J by 5 bases, with 12 bases between them.

The chain joins TRBV6-5 to TRBJ2-7; perhaps D is TRBD1 or TRBD2 (6 bases each). CDR1 and CDR2 from the germline V gene are MNHEY and SVGAGI. Trimming took off 0 bases at V and 4 bases at J, with 16 bases between the two ends. The CDR3 runs 16 residues. The CDR3 reads CASSYSAEGGWYEQYF. The CDR3, as DNA: TGTGCCAGCAGTTACTCGGCCGAGGGGGGATGGTACGAGCAGTACTTC.